Sequencing of this T cell receptor gamma chain was carried out in a study of intestinal T cells in coeliac disease (dated by TCRdb to between 2020 and 2021). About the full investigation: Coeliac patients were much younger than controls, with mean ages of around 15 versus 51 years in the TRG cohort. The TCR-delta (TRD) cohort included duodenal biopsies from about ten coeliac disease patients and about ten non-coeliac controls. A second, larger TCR-gamma (TRG) cohort comprised duodenal biopsies from around 32 coeliac disease patients and approximately 20 non-coeliac controls.

For each case, genomic DNA was isolated from ten 5-um FFPE scrolls with the QIAamp DNA FFPE tissue kit. To test whether coeliac disease could be classified from the TCR repertoire, the study used duodenal biopsies that were formalin-fixed paraffin-embedded, fully anonymised, and surplus to diagnostic needs. What the authors observed across the whole study: Repeated CDR3 amino acid sequences could not be distinguished from PCR duplicates. TRG clustering correctly classified most of the 54 biopsies (about 94%), with a reported leave-one-out accuracy of approximately 90%. FFPE-derived DNA was found to be relatively degraded, and loss of a proportion of TCR sequences in each sample was likely caused by this degradation. In training, clustering based on TRD kmers put all 20 or so biopsies in the right class, and the reported leave-one-out accuracy was 91%. Age was significantly different between the coeliac and control groups, but splitting the analysis by age did not give a significant classification.

For CDR1 and CDR2, the germline V gene lists VENAVY and YDSYNSRV. Trimming leaves V shorter by 2 bases and J shorter by 3 bases, with the junction holding 7 bases beyond the gene matches. The CDR3 has 14 amino acids, counting the end cysteine and phenylalanine. This entry keeps only the CDR3 DNA: 42 bases, framed from base 1. Regarding this clone: It has no known antigen specificity. No much larger clone exists at a distance of one base, and base qualities are not known.

Library generation was performed with multiplex PCR. The instrument was an Ion Torrent PGM. TRG repertoires were amplified from 150 to 250 ng of biopsy DNA using the LymphoTrack kit, whose primers carry Illumina adapters. After purification with AMPure XP beads and quantification on a 2100 Bioanalyzer, the TRG amplicons were pooled in equimolar amounts. Sequencing of TRG libraries was performed on an Ion PGM instrument. As for how the authors treated the data: Using FastX, any read was removed if more than 10% of its nucleotides had quality scores below the third quartile calculated per patient. IMGT/HighV-QUEST was used to align reads in order to assign V, D and J genes, locate CDR3 regions and judge functionality. After the sequences were translated into amino acids, every sequence predicted to be non-functional was thrown out. CDR3s were broken into kmers both with and without positional annotation, kmer frequencies were analysed by PCA, and samples were clustered using each of the 1023 combinations of PCs 1-10. Leave-one-out cross-validation was used to validate the classification, with parameters re-optimised on the remaining samples in each round. Shannon diversity was computed with the vegan R package from repeated random subsamples equal to the lowest read count. Clones were re-identified by TCRdb from the public reads with CATT, and rows with the same DNA were merged. The V and J calls were not made by the authors but by TCRdb's processing. In all, the sample holds roughly 360 gamma-chain clones, and more than 45% of those were seen once. 25% to 35% of the sample is held by the ten biggest clonotypes.

Sequencing was done on a sample of a duodenal biopsy. The chain is assembled from TRGV8 and TRGJ1 or TRGJ2. The origin of this receptor is a human donor with celiac disease. The DNA reads as follows: TGTGCCACCTGGGATATCCGACCTTATTATAAGAAACTCTTT. This sequence encodes CATWDIRPYYKKLF.